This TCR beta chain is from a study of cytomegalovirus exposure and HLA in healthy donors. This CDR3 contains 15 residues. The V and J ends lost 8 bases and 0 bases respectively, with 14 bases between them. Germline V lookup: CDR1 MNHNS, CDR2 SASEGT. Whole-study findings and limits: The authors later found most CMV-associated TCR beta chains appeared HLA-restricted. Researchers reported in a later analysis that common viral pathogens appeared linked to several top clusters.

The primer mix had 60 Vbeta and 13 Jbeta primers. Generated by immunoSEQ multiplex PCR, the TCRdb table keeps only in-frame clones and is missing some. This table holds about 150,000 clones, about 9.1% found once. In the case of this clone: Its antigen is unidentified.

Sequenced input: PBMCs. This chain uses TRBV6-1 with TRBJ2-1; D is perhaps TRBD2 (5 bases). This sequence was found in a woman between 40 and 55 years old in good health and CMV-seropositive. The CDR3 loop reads CASRGRVSSYNEQFF. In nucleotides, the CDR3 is TGTGCCAGCCGGGGTAGGGTTAGCTCCTACAATGAGCAGTTCTTC.